This TCR beta chain stems from a study of cytomegalovirus exposure and HLA in healthy donors. Whole-study results and caveats: Being indistinguishable, some V segments were excluded, TRBV6-2 and TRBV6-3 among them.

Both 60 Vbeta primers and 13 Jbeta primers went into the PCR. Assay used: immunoSEQ multiplex PCR; TCRdb lists only in-frame clones, some missing. The sample holds more than 150,000 clones; around 82% are singletons and the top ten take around 0.25%. With regard to this clone: Its antigen is unidentified.

Germline V gene sequence: CDR1 SNHLY, CDR2 FYNNEI. V trimming: 4 bases; J trimming: 4 bases; junction bases outside the gene matches: 4. CDR3 length: 15 residues. Material for sequencing was PBMCs. This clonotype originated in a boy between 10 and 17 years old in good health and CMV-seronegative. The chain combines TRBV2 with TRBJ2-1; 10 bases match TRBD2. CDR3 nucleotide sequence: TGTGCCAGCAGTGCTACTAGCGGGACTTACAATGAGCAGTTCTTC. It encodes CASSATSGTYNEQFF.